A selection of T cell receptor beta chains follows, all from one sample in a study of a mutant IDH1 vaccine in newly diagnosed glioma. These receptors are not linked to any known antigen. Clones were sequenced by immunoSEQ multiplex PCR, and TCRdb holds only the in-frame ones, with some missing. Of around 100,000 clones listed, under 90% are singletons. Source: PBMCs, taken from a glioma patient whose treatment included an IDH1 peptide vaccine. The receptors were sampled from a woman aged 45-60 years with glioma. The conserved cysteine and the conserved F or W are not part of the CDR3 here. The order of the fields is J gene, clone size, V gene, CDR3 protein. Some rows have no size entry. The others give once, few or many, or a class for an expanded clone.

J: TRBJ1-5; size: -; V: TRBV6-5; CDR3: ASSYRGSQPQH
J: TRBJ2-5; size: -; V: TRBV5-1; CDR3: ASSSTGQGLQETQY
J: TRBJ1-2; size: -; V: TRBV29-1; CDR3: SVRGNYGYT
J: TRBJ1-4; size: few; V: TRBV29-1; CDR3: SVADGTDEKLF
J: TRBJ2-1; size: -; V: TRBV5-1; CDR3: ASSLDSGLRAHEQF
J: TRBJ2-3; size: -; V: TRBV5-1; CDR3: ASSLAQGTDTQY
J: TRBJ1-4; size: -; V: TRBV4-1; CDR3: ASSPLIMGYEKLF
J: TRBJ2-1; size: once; V: TRBV6-5; CDR3: ASSDRLSSYNEQF
J: TRBJ2-7; size: -; V: TRBV2; CDR3: ASSDLLGQGSYEQY
J: TRBJ1-3; size: -; V: TRBV11-2; CDR3: ASSLVEGQASGNTIY
J: TRBJ2-1; size: -; V: TRBV7-7; CDR3: ASSLVPGAVYNEQF
J: TRBJ2-3; size: -; V: TRBV27; CDR3: ASSDDGQGTQY
J: -; size: -; V: TRBV11-1; CDR3: ASSSAGTSGSFYEQY
J: TRBJ2-5; size: -; V: TRBV27; CDR3: ASSLLWKRETQY
J: TRBJ2-4; size: -; V: TRBV6-6; CDR3: ASSPPGQKNIQY
J: TRBJ2-1; size: -; V: TRBV7-2; CDR3: ASSTGGNEQF
J: TRBJ2-7; size: -; V: TRBV6-6; CDR3: ASSTSGRPGEQY
J: TRBJ2-2; size: -; V: TRBV2; CDR3: ASIRTGRNTGELF
J: TRBJ1-3; size: -; V: TRBV28; CDR3: ASSLYPGGGTGNTIY
J: TRBJ2-5; size: few; V: TRBV19; CDR3: ASSFQGGKTQY
J: TRBJ2-7; size: -; V: TRBV5-6; CDR3: ASSLGAGPEQY
J: TRBJ1-5; size: -; V: TRBV10-3; CDR3: AISDSNQPQH
J: TRBJ2-6; size: -; V: TRBV7-9; CDR3: ASSLIGGQGPSGANVLT
J: TRBJ2-5; size: -; V: TRBV11-2; CDR3: ASSPGTAPRETQY
J: TRBJ1-1; size: -; V: TRBV28; CDR3: ASSLGQGEAF
J: TRBJ2-5; size: -; V: TRBV21-1; CDR3: AGRRTLAGGQETQY
J: TRBJ2-7; size: once; V: TRBV7-8; CDR3: ASSPLPSKTYEQY
J: TRBJ2-2; size: -; V: TRBV11-2; CDR3: ASSSLGSNTGELF
J: TRBJ1-3; size: -; V: TRBV19; CDR3: ASSIRGTGNTIY
J: TRBJ1-2; size: once; V: TRBV7-2; CDR3: ASSLGIGTNYGYT
J: TRBJ1-4; size: -; V: TRBV2; CDR3: ASSYQSSATNEKLF
J: TRBJ2-5; size: -; V: TRBV5-1; CDR3: ASSLGLAGGEETQY
J: TRBJ1-1; size: -; V: TRBV6-1; CDR3: ASTSTGLDTEAF
J: TRBJ2-1; size: -; V: TRBV5-1; CDR3: ASSEDGTYNEQF
J: TRBJ2-7; size: -; V: TRBV9; CDR3: ASSGRESSYEQY
J: TRBJ1-2; size: -; V: TRBV30; CDR3: AWSVGLLTGYT
J: TRBJ2-7; size: -; V: TRBV9; CDR3: ASSVGQFSYEQY
J: TRBJ2-1; size: -; V: TRBV5-1; CDR3: ASSWTGGAHNEQF
J: TRBJ1-1; size: -; V: TRBV6-5; CDR3: ASSYYRDTEAF
J: TRBJ1-2; size: once; V: TRBV28; CDR3: ASSSTEKYGYT
J: TRBJ2-1; size: few; V: TRBV30; CDR3: AWSGLADGGGPYNEQF
J: TRBJ1-2; size: -; V: TRBV7-3; CDR3: ASSASPTGNYGYT
J: TRBJ2-7; size: -; V: TRBV10-3; CDR3: AISESSAPYEQY
J: TRBJ2-2; size: -; V: TRBV7-9; CDR3: ASSFPLSSGELF
J: TRBJ2-7; size: -; V: TRBV11-2; CDR3: ASSRTRTGGLREQY
J: TRBJ1-6; size: -; V: TRBV30; CDR3: AWSDGNSPLH